This TCR beta chain came from a study of T-cell memory formation after mild COVID-19. V was shortened by 3 bases and J by 5 bases, with 13 bases between the two germline ends. CDR3 size: 14 residues. This clonotype was seen a few times. Its specificity is not known. Broader study findings: Shrinking CD4+ clones were chiefly CM and EM; CD8+ ones were chiefly EMRA.

Each CDR3 protein is one row after TCRdb ran MiXCR on the 5' RACE reads. The top ten clones hold approximately 4% of a sample with fewer than 200,000 distinct CDR3 sequences, less than 20% of them seen once. Input material: PBMCs or a T cell subset sorted from them (not recorded which). The rearrangement uses TRBV12-3 or TRBV12-4 and TRBJ2-5; D remains ambiguous. The TCR originated in a man younger than 30 who had mild COVID-19 (a few samples of this study predate the infection). Cell type and time point are not known. CDR3 amino acids: CASSFLTRVETQYF. The CDR3 nucleotides are TGTGCCAGCAGTTTCTTGACAAGGGTGGAGACCCAGTACTTC.